This T cell receptor (beta chain) appears in the sequencing data of a study of naive and memory T cell subsets. Study conclusions and caveats: Higher TCR numbers at tuberculin sites reflect T cell infiltration, per interpretation.

Four PCR rounds used nested alpha and beta constant region primers plus the SP2 primer. Via MiXCR, TCRdb re-called the UMI-ligation and nested PCR reads, giving one row per CDR3 protein. The sample records 20,000 to 25,000 distinct CDR3 sequences, roughly 6% being singletons. By share, this clonotype ranks as medium-sized. Its specificity is not known. The length of the CDR3 is 14 residues. Germline loops: CDR1 DFQATT, CDR2 SNEGSKA (reference sequence). V was pared by 3 bases and J by 0 bases, with 5 bases of the junction left unmatched. Treatment here: skin biopsy from PPD injection site in Mantoux-positive individual. A UMI-containing oligonucleotide was joined by 3' ligation to the TCR cDNA template.

The chain is built from TRBV20-1 and TRBJ2-7; 7 bases are a match to TRBD2. Here the sequenced sample was skin, taken from a tuberculin skin test site. This clonotype was obtained from an adult in good health. The CDR3, as DNA: TGCAGTGCTAGGGTTCGGACTAGCTCCTACGAGCAGTACTTC. Protein: CSARVRTSSYEQYF.